What follows is one T cell receptor beta chain and its context. This clone has a single count. Its cognate antigen has yet to be identified. No quality values exist for individual bases; no much larger clone is one base distant. This entry belongs to a study of blood T cell repertoires in COVID-19 (dated by TCRdb to the early 2020s). Concerning the study at large: Samples covering the acute and convalescent phases of COVID-19 were provided by collaborators in the United States, Italy and Spain. The material from the prospective study consisted of cDNA or gDNA derived from T cells, B-cell-depleted T cells, or PBMCs. The dataset comprised deeply sampled blood TCRbeta repertoires from subjects exposed to, actively infected with, or recovered from COVID-19. The repertoires were released in a freely available public database intended as a resource for research on the immune response to SARS-CoV-2. Samples came from the ongoing ImmuneRACE study (first 160 participants) plus 1,254 subjects from 6 global collaborators. Nearly every sample came with metadata listing a de-identified subject ID, COVID-19 status, age in years and sex. Where available, HLA class I and class II types were obtained from metadata supplied by the sample provider rather than from assay-based typing. Study-wide conclusions, independent of this receptor: The quantity of clinical and demographic metadata differed by source and by participant and was supplied without curation.

One collaborating source in Seattle enrolled patients while the patients were actively infected and followed the patients over time throughout the course of disease. Collaborating institutions collected whole blood in K2EDTA tubes following their own protocols. For TCRbeta analysis, collaborators shipped samples in one of three forms: frozen whole blood, isolated PBMCs, or DNA extracted from either of those sample types. The immunoSEQ Assay, a bias-controlled multiplex PCR, was used to amplify TCRbeta CDR3 regions from genomic DNA. Per the source publication's procedure: Within the assay, amplification of reference gene primers was used to estimate how many nucleated cells each sample contained. To quantify the absolute abundance of each unique TCRbeta CDR3 rearrangement, sequence reads were collapsed and filtered. For each sample, productive Simpson clonality was calculated as the square root of Simpson's diversity index across productive rearrangements. The clones in this table, taken by TCRdb from immuneACCESS, are in-frame only. Not every clone is retained; where verified, under half of the shortfall comes from an unresolved V gene, and the cause of the rest is unknown. That table furnishes V, J and clone size, whereas the DNA furnished D and trimming. The sample table lists approximately 480,000 clones, 89% of them with a count of one. The biggest ten clones account for over 0.7% of the sample.

V loses 7 bases of germline sequence and J loses 7 bases, and the interval between the two ends is 9 bases. The germline V gene provides CDR1 SGHRS and CDR2 YFSETQ. CDR3 length: 12 amino acids, cysteine to phenylalanine. Only the CDR3 region is kept as DNA, spanning 36 bases read in frame from base 1. Sequencing was done on a sample of peripheral blood. The receptor comes from a man younger than 30 with COVID-19, enrolled during active disease. The V and J genes are TRBV5-1 and TRBJ1-6; TRBD1 could be the D gene, as 5 bases match. At the DNA level, the sequence is TGCGCCAGCTCCGGGGGAAATTCACCCCTCCACTTT. It specifies CASSGGNSPLHF. The full variable domain, with segments outside the CDR3 supplied by the reference TRBV5-1 and TRBJ1-6 proteins, appears as KAGVTQTPRYLIKTRGQQVTLSCSPISGHRSVSWYQQTPGQGLQFLFEYFSETQRNKGNFPGRFSGRQFSNSRSEMNVSTLELGDSALYLCASSGGNSPLHFGNGTRLTVT.